This T cell receptor beta chain was found in a study of cytomegalovirus exposure and HLA in healthy donors. The donors were part of the validation cohort of 120 subjects. That cohort was separate from the first cohort, which comprised roughly 670 subjects. Profiled with immunoSEQ multiplex PCR; TCRdb holds only in-frame clones, not every one. The data hold 220,000 or so clones, with over 80% observed a single time. Germline assignment: CDR1 LNHDA and CDR2 SQIVND (reference sequence). Trimming cost V 7 bases and J 3 bases; bases outside gene matches: 9. CDR3 size: 14 residues. This chain links TRBV19 with TRBJ2-7; 7 nucleotides match TRBD2. The receptor was isolated from a woman aged 18-29 years in good health and CMV-seronegative. Sequencing input: PBMCs. CDR3 in DNA: TGTGCCAGTAAAAGGTCTAGCGGTAACTACGAGCAGTACTTC. It codes for CASKRSSGNYEQYF.